This entry lists 17 T cell receptor beta chains sequenced from one sample in a study of brain T cells in children with intractable seizures (dated by TCRdb to about 2021). Interpreted using the paper, the time point label stands for: resected brain tissue, or blood drawn just prior to surgery. Receptors were amplified or captured by the immunoSEQ multiplex PCR assay. As stored in TCRdb, this immuneACCESS dataset retains in-frame rearrangements with V and J assigned. A fraction of the clones does not appear; measured against another copy, unresolved V genes explain less than half of the discrepancy, and the remainder lacks a known reason. This sample lists around 100,000 clones; roughly 94% were detected once. The leading ten clones occupy approximately 3.9% of the sample. The source was peripheral blood, collected at surgery. Receptors originate from a boy younger than two with hemimegalencephaly and intractable seizures.

This clone came up once. The J gene is TRBJ2-7, the V gene TRBV4-1; no clear D gene. The CDR3 is 14 residues long. The V end was cut by 0 bases, the J end by 4 bases, with 10 bases between. Germline assignment: CDR1 MGHRA and CDR2 YSYEKL. CDR3: CASSQEGGRYEQYF. CDR3 DNA: TGCGCCAGCAGCCAAGAGGGTGGCAGGTACGAGCAGTACTTC.

V and J are TRBV2 and TRBJ2-6, with a possible D match to TRBD1 (6 bases). V lost 7 bases and J 0 bases, leaving 16 bases between the germline ends. Germline values: CDR1 SNHLY, CDR2 FYNNEI. CDR3 length: 17 amino acids. CDR3 sequence (DNA): TGTGCCAGCAACCGACAGGCGACCAGCTCTGGGGCCAACGTCCTGACTTTC. This sequence encodes CASNRQATSSGANVLTF.

This chain joins TRBV20-1 and TRBJ1-5; no definite D call. Looked up from germline, CDR1 is DFQATT and CDR2 is SNEGSKA (reference sequence). The CDR3 has 11 residues. V was shortened by 5 bases and J by 6 bases, with 8 bases between the two germline ends. CDR3 sequence: CSASGGQPQHF. In DNA form, the CDR3 reads TGCAGTGCTTCGGGCGGTCAGCCCCAGCATTTT.

The chain couples TRBV29-1 to TRBJ2-7; D is unresolved. Per the germline V gene, CDR1 is SQVTM and CDR2 is ANQGSEA. CDR3 length: 12 residues. The V gene lost 4 bases and the J gene lost 1 base, with 8 bases spanning the gap. CDR3 DNA: TGCAGCGTTGGTTACAGATCCTACGAGCAGTACTTC. It translates to CSVGYRSYEQYF.

This clone appeared a single time. V usage is TRBV2 and J usage is TRBJ1-4; 9 nucleotides line up with TRBD1. Looked up from germline, CDR1 is SNHLY and CDR2 is FYNNEI. V lost 5 bases, J lost 7 bases, and 5 bases stayed unmatched. This CDR3 has 14 amino acids. The CDR3 is CASSPGQGVEKLFF. The DNA for the CDR3 is TGTGCCAGCAGTCCGGGACAGGGAGTTGAAAAACTGTTTTTT.

J is TRBJ2-1 and V is TRBV9; TRBD2 agrees at 9 bases. From germline, CDR1 is SGDLS and CDR2 YYNGEE. The CDR3 totals 16 residues. With V trimmed by 3 bases and J by 4 bases, 8 bases remained unmatched. The chain's CDR3 is CASSAGGLALYNEQFF. The CDR3, as DNA: TGTGCCAGCAGCGCCGGAGGACTAGCGCTTTACAATGAGCAGTTCTTC.

A remark on this clone: The sample has other DNA sequences that encode this CDR3 too. The chain uses TRBV28 and TRBJ1-6; no firm D call. Trimming took off 2 bases at V and 8 bases at J, with 4 bases between the two ends. The germline V gene has CDR1 MDHEN and CDR2 SYDVKM. The CDR3 extends over 12 amino acids. This chain's CDR3 is CASSLGDSPLHF. In DNA, the CDR3 is TGTGCCAGCAGTTTAGGGGATTCACCCCTCCACTTT.

The chain carries TRBV2 and TRBJ1-6; weak D call: TRBD1 (5 bases). Deletions cut 4 bases from V and 6 bases from J, with 13 bases between. The CDR3 is 15 residues long. The V gene's germline CDR1 is SNHLY and CDR2 FYNNEI. CDR3 bases: TGTGCCAGCAGTGCAGGGTGGGCGGGTAATTCACCCCTCCACTTT. This encodes CASSAGWAGNSPLHF.

This chain uses TRBV4-2 with TRBJ2-1; maybe TRBD2 (6 bases). Per the germline V gene, CDR1 is LGHNA and CDR2 is YNFKEQ. Trimming took 1 base from V and 12 from J, leaving 16 bases between them. The CDR3 runs 14 residues. CDR3 bases: TGTGCCAGCAGCCAAGGGCATAGCGGTCTTGCGCAGTTCTTC. Amino acid sequence: CASSQGHSGLAQFF.

DNA for the CDR3: TGCAGTGCTAACTGGTACAATGAGCAGTTCTTC. Its protein product is CSANWYNEQFF. The V call is TRBV20-1, the J call TRBJ2-1; D gene uncertain. Germline V gene lookup returns CDR1 DFQATT and CDR2 SNEGSKA (reference sequence). V gave up 4 bases and J gave up 4 bases, with 5 bases separating them. The CDR3 has 11 amino acids.

The chain couples TRBV3-1 (or the pseudogene TRBV3-2) to TRBJ2-3, with 9 bases lining up with TRBD2. The CDR3 covers 16 residues. Germline V CDR1 and CDR2: LGHDT, YNNKEL (reference sequence). The ends lost 6 bases at V and 1 base at J; junction bases unmatched: 8. The CDR3: CASSPALAGRTDTQYF. CDR3 in DNA: TGTGCCAGCAGTCCGGCCCTAGCGGGACGCACAGATACGCAGTATTTT.

The V and J genes are TRBV18 and TRBJ2-1, with D uncertain. V lost 3 bases, J lost 0 bases, and 15 bases lay in between. This CDR3 is built from 17 residues. Germline values: CDR1 KGHSH, CDR2 LQKENI. This chain's CDR3 is CASSPLGPTSSYNEQFF. In nucleotides, the CDR3 is TGTGCCAGCTCACCTTTGGGTCCGACAAGCTCCTACAATGAGCAGTTCTTC.

The chain joins TRBV5-4 to TRBJ2-2, with 8 nucleotides matching TRBD1. Germline V gives CDR1 SGHNT, CDR2 YYREEE (reference sequence). CDR3 length: 15 residues. After removal of 0 bases from V and 5 bases from J, the junction contained 3 bases not matched to a gene. In nucleotides, the CDR3 is TGTGCCAGCAGCTTGGACAGGGGGTCAACCGGGGAGCTGTTTTTT. Its protein is CASSLDRGSTGELFF.

The rearrangement joins TRBV6-5 to TRBJ2-3; 8 bases are a match to TRBD2. The germline V gene has CDR1 MNHEY and CDR2 SVGAGI. V was pared by 2 bases and J by 1 base, with 5 bases of the junction left unmatched. The CDR3 is 16 amino acids. In nucleotides, the CDR3 is TGTGCCAGCAGTTACGTCGGGAGGGTAGGCACAGATACGCAGTATTTT. Translation gives CASSYVGRVGTDTQYF.

The chain has TRBV6-5 and TRBJ2-5; D may be TRBD2 (6 bases). The CDR3 loop spans 15 amino acids. Germline values: CDR1 MNHEY, CDR2 SVGAGI. V shed 6 bases and J shed 4 bases, with 18 bases lying between them. DNA for the CDR3: TGTGCCAGCAGGGCCCCCGTAGTGGGGGGAGAGACCCAGTACTTC. Translation gives CASRAPVVGGETQYF.

The J gene is TRBJ2-2, the V gene TRBV7-2; no reliable D call. Trimming shortened V by 1 base and J by 0 bases, and 6 bases separated the two germline ends. In germline, CDR1 is SGHTA, CDR2 FQGNSA. The CDR3 consists of 15 residues. The CDR3 loop reads CASSLGPANTGELFF. The CDR3 DNA sequence: TGTGCCAGCAGCTTAGGGCCGGCGAACACCGGGGAGCTGTTTTTT. The full variable domain, completed using reference TRBV7-2 and TRBJ2-2, is GAGVSQSPSNKVTEKGKDVELRCDPISGHTALYWYRQSLGQGLEFLIYFQGNSAPDKSGLPSDRFSAERTGGSVSTLTIQRTQQEDSAVYLCASSLGPANTGELFFGEGSRLTVL.

The V gene is TRBV21-1, the J gene TRBJ2-7; no check of the table's D call, TRBD1, against the DNA was made. TRBV21-1 is described as a pseudogene. The CDR3 has 13 amino acids. CDR3 in amino acids: CASSPWTGRLRDF. CDR3 bases: TGTGCCAGCAGCCCTTGGACAGGGCGTTTACGGGACTTC.